This T cell receptor (beta chain) was observed in a study of blood T cell repertoires in COVID-19. Only in-frame clones appear in the TCRdb table, and some are missing; sequencing was by immunoSEQ multiplex PCR. The sample includes roughly 300,000 clones, 84% of them seen just once. The source material was peripheral blood. This sequence was found in a human donor with COVID-19, enrolled during active disease. The donor label of this sample is uncertain.

The CDR3: CASSQGTGGIDTQYF. Here the CDR3 DNA reads TGCGCCAGCAGCCAAGGGACAGGGGGCATAGATACGCAGTATTTT. The J gene is TRBJ2-3, the V gene TRBV4-3; 11 bases fit TRBD1. Trimming removed 1 base from V and 5 bases from J; junction bases left unmatched: 2. In germline, CDR1 is LGHNA, CDR2 YSLEER. This CDR3 region has 15 residues.